A selection of T cell receptor beta chains follows, all from one sample in a study of blood T cell repertoires in COVID-19. The assay was immunoSEQ multiplex PCR, and TCRdb's table has in-frame clones only and misses some. The sample lists over 200,000 clones, 88% occurring once. The source material was peripheral blood. The receptor set was obtained from a woman aged 40 to 50 who had recovered from COVID-19. CDR3s include the opening cysteine and the closing phenylalanine or tryptophan. The D gene is left open where the match is weak. Rows may omit the clone size; those that give it use once, few, many or a size class.

TRBJ2-3 - - TRBV30 TGTGCCTGGGACCCCCGGGGAGCCCGCACAGATACGCAGTATTTT CAWDPRGARTDTQYF
TRBJ2-5 - TRBD2 TRBV11-3 TGTGCCAGCAGCAGGGGACTAGCGGGAGTCGGGACCCAGTACTTC CASSRGLAGVGTQYF
TRBJ2-6 few - TRBV14 TGTGCCAGCAGCCAAACAGGGTTTGGGGCCAACGTCCTGACTTTC CASSQTGFGANVLTF
TRBJ1-1 - - TRBV9 TGTGCCAGCAGCGTAGCTGGCCAGAATGAAGCTTTCTTT CASSVAGQNEAFF
TRBJ2-7 - TRBD2 TRBV13 TGTGCCAGCAGCTTAGGCGGGGGGGGGCGTTACGAGCAGTACTTC CASSLGGGGRYEQYF
TRBJ2-3 once - TRBV7-6 TGTGCCAGCAGCTTAGGGGGGCTCGTCCTCGGGGATACGCAGTATTTT CASSLGGLVLGDTQYF
TRBJ2-3 - TRBD1 TRBV18 TGTGCCAGCTCCCTCAGACAGGGATTTGACACAGATACGCAGTATTTT CASSLRQGFDTDTQYF
TRBJ2-1 - TRBD1 TRBV6-6 TGTGCCAGCAGGACAGGGGTATCCTACAATGAGCAGTTCTTC CASRTGVSYNEQFF
TRBJ1-2 - - TRBV6-5 TGTGCCAGCAGCTCCGGCGGCCGCTATGGCTACACCTTC CASSSGGRYGYTF
TRBJ1-2 - - TRBV9 TGTGCCAGCAGCGTAGGAGGGGGACCCACTAACTATGGCTACACCTTC CASSVGGGPTNYGYTF
TRBJ1-2 - TRBD1 TRBV15 TGTGCCACCAGCCCCCAAACAGGGGTGGGGTATGGCTACACCTTC CATSPQTGVGYGYTF
TRBJ1-4 - TRBD1 TRBV30 TGTGCCTGGAGTGCTCCGGGACAGCCGAATGAAAAACTGTTTTTT CAWSAPGQPNEKLFF
TRBJ2-7 - - TRBV24-1 TGTGCCACCAGTGATGGGGGGGGCGCGGCCGAGCAGTACTTC CATSDGGGAAEQYF
TRBJ1-2 few TRBD1 TRBV6-5 TGTGCCAGCAGGACAGGGGGCCGCTATGGCTACACCTTC CASRTGGRYGYTF
TRBJ2-3 many TRBD2 TRBV19 TGTGCCAGTAGTATAGCCGGGACTAGCGGGAGTGATACGCAGTATTTT CASSIAGTSGSDTQYF
TRBJ1-1 - TRBD1 TRBV9 TGTGCCAGCAGCCCGACAGGGGGCACTGAAGCTTTCTTT CASSPTGGTEAFF